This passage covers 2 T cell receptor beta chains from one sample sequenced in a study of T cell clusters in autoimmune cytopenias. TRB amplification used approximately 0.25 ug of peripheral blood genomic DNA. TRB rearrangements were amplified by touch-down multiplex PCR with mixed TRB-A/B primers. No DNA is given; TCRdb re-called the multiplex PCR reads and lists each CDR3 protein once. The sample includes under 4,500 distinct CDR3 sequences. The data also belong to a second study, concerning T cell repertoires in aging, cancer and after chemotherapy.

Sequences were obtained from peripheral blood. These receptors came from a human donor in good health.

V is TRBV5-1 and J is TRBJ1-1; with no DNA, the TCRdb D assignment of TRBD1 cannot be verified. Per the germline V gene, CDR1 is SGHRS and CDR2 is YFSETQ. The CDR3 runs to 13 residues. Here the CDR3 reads CASSVTGYTEAFF.

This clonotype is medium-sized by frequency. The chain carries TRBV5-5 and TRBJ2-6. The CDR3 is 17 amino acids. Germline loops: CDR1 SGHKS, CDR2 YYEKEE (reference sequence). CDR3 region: CASSLGSAAIGANVLTF.